The 27 T cell receptor beta chains below come from one sample, sequenced in a study of T cells in Graves' hyperthyroidism and ophthalmopathy. The investigators amplified TCR beta CDR3 regions from RNA transcripts. Carried out on the TCR CDR3, a first-round RT-PCR used the HTBI primer set. TCRdb used MiXCR to reprocess the multiplex PCR reads, holding one entry per CDR3 protein. Here the sample spans about 570,000 distinct CDR3 sequences, more than 45% being singletons. The material sequenced was peripheral blood or thyroid tissue (not recorded which). The receptor source for this set is an adult woman with Graves' disease, either hyperthyroidism or ophthalmopathy (not recorded which).

This clonotype appeared once. The genes are TRBV11-1 and TRBJ2-7; 12 bases map to TRBD2. The germline V gene has CDR1 SGHAT and CDR2 FQDESV (reference sequence). The CDR3 runs 19 residues. Trimming took 0 bases from V and 5 from J; bases not matched to a gene: 14. The CDR3 bases are TGTGCCAGCAGCTTAGCGCCTGCCCCACTAGCGGGAGGACGCAACGAGCAGTACTTC. This codes for CASSLAPAPLAGGRNEQYF.

This chain connects TRBV24-1 to TRBJ1-5; 9 bases agree with TRBD1. V trimming: 10 bases; J trimming: 4 bases; junction bases outside the gene matches: 4. The CDR3 runs 13 residues. Germline-derived CDR1 and CDR2 are KGHDR and SFDVKD. CDR3 loop: CATQDRGNQPQHF. CDR3 sequence (DNA): TGTGCCACGCAGGACAGGGGAAATCAGCCCCAGCATTTT.

This clonotype was seen once. The chain links TRBV7-9 to TRBJ1-2; the D gene is possibly TRBD1 (6 bases). The germline V gene encodes CDR1 SEHNR and CDR2 FQNEAQ (reference sequence). The CDR3 is 15 amino acids. Trimming took off 6 bases at V and 1 base at J, with 15 bases between the two ends. The CDR3 loop is CASSPDRSLNYGYTF. The CDR3 bases are TGTGCCAGCAGTCCTGACAGGAGCCTTAACTATGGCTACACCTTC.

This clonotype was counted only a few times. The chain combines TRBV29-1 with TRBJ1-3; D not certain. Deletions cut 4 bases from V and 2 bases from J, with 9 bases between. Germline V lookup: CDR1 SQVTM, CDR2 ANQGSEA. The CDR3 is 13 amino acids. This chain's CDR3 is CSVGGGTGNTIYF. The CDR3 region has the DNA TGCAGCGTTGGGGGAGGGACTGGAAACACCATATATTTT.

J is TRBJ2-3 and V is TRBV20-1; tentative D call: TRBD2 (6 bases). Between the trimmed V and J ends, which lost 4 bases and 3 bases, there was a span of 17 bases. CDR1 is DFQATT, CDR2 SNEGSKA, per germline (reference sequence). The CDR3 consists of 15 residues. The CDR3 nucleotides read TGCAGTGCTACCCCCGGTCGCGGGATAACAGATACGCAGTATTTT. Translation gives CSATPGRGITDTQYF.

This clonotype showed up many times. The V call is TRBV2, the J call TRBJ1-1; the match to TRBD1 covers 8 bases. Germline CDR1 and CDR2: SNHLY and FYNNEI. The ends lost 6 bases at V and 3 bases at J; junction bases unmatched: 3. CDR3 length: 13 amino acids. For the CDR3, the DNA is TGTGCCAGCAGACAGGACAGGGACACTGAAGCTTTCTTT. This translates into CASRQDRDTEAFF.

This clonotype was counted once. V is TRBV5-1 and J is TRBJ1-2; D uncertain. Germline values: CDR1 SGHRS, CDR2 YFSETQ. The CDR3 runs 13 residues. Trimming removed 4 bases from V and 3 bases from J, with 10 bases in between. The CDR3 loop is CASSASRDYGYTF. The CDR3 nucleotides read TGCGCCAGCAGCGCGTCCCGGGACTATGGCTACACCTTC.

This clonotype was detected many times. This chain links TRBV5-1 with TRBJ2-5; TRBD1 aligns across 9 bases. Germline values: CDR1 SGHRS, CDR2 YFSETQ. This CDR3 region has 15 residues. With 4 bases clipped from V and 5 bases from J, the junction kept 9 bases outside the gene matches. The CDR3 reads CASSPRQGDGETQYF. The CDR3 region has the DNA TGCGCCAGCAGCCCTAGACAGGGGGATGGGGAGACCCAGTACTTC. Drawing the rest from reference TRBV5-1 and TRBJ2-5, the complete variable domain is KAGVTQTPRYLIKTRGQQVTLSCSPISGHRSVSWYQQTPGQGLQFLFEYFSETQRNKGNFPGRFSGRQFSNSRSEMNVSTLELGDSALYLCASSPRQGDGETQYFGPGTRLLVL.

In its sample, this clonotype was seen once. V and J are TRBV10-3 and TRBJ2-5; D may be TRBD2 (5 bases). The DNA end is a closer match to TRBJ2-7, so the J assignment may be wrong. The CDR3 spans 14 residues. Germline V lookup: CDR1 ENHRY, CDR2 SYGVKD. The CDR3 loop is CAISGSGISYEQYF. CDR3 sequence (DNA): TGTGCCATCAGCGGTTCGGGGATCTCCTACGAGCAGTACTTC.

The gene calls are TRBV20-1 and TRBJ2-7, with TRBD1 identical over 8 bases. Germline lookup yields CDR1 DFQATT and CDR2 SNEGSKA (reference sequence). This CDR3 region has 14 residues. Losses at the gene ends were 5 bases for V and 5 bases for J; bases not matched to a gene: 11. Here the CDR3 reads CSASPGQGIDEQYF. The CDR3 DNA follows: TGCAGTGCTTCCCCAGGACAGGGTATCGACGAGCAGTACTTC.

Many counts were recorded for this clonotype. CDR3 protein: CASSELWGGSVSYEQYF. The CDR3 bases are TGTGCCAGCAGTGAACTATGGGGAGGCTCCGTATCCTACGAGCAGTACTTC. The chain recombines TRBV6-1 with TRBJ2-7, with a weak D call TRBD2 (6 bases). The germline CDR1 and CDR2 sequences are MNHNS and SASEGT. V dropped 2 bases and J dropped 1 base, with 18 bases sitting between them. The CDR3 has 17 amino acids.

The count of this clonotype is one. The V and J genes are TRBV10-2 and TRBJ1-1; D gene uncertain. Trimming took off 6 bases at V and 0 bases at J, with 11 bases between the two ends. The germline CDR1 and CDR2 sequences are WSHSY and SAAADI. The CDR3 covers 14 residues. The CDR3 here is CASRSGPLNTEAFF. CDR3 bases: TGCGCCAGCAGGTCAGGACCGCTGAACACTGAAGCTTTCTTT.

The V call is TRBV29-1, the J call TRBJ1-2, with 7 bases aligning to TRBD1. The CDR3 has 11 residues. CDR1 is SQVTM and CDR2 is ANQGSEA in the germline V gene. The ends lost 7 bases at V and 8 bases at J; junction bases unmatched: 7. For the CDR3, the DNA is TGCAGCGCCCGACAGGGCTGGGGCTACACCTTC. Amino acids: CSARQGWGYTF.

The gene calls are TRBV5-1 and TRBJ1-6, with D unresolved. The CDR3 consists of 14 residues. The V end lost 4 bases, the J end lost 8 bases, and 13 bases lay between the germline ends. The germline gives CDR1 SGHRS, CDR2 YFSETQ. CDR3 bases: TGCGCCAGCAGCCCCTGGGGATCAGATTCACCCCTCCACTTT. It encodes CASSPWGSDSPLHF.

CDR3 nucleotides: TGCAGTGCTGGAGGGGGGTGGGAGCTGTTTTTT. Its translation: CSAGGGWELFF. V and J are TRBV20-1 and TRBJ2-2; perhaps D is TRBD1 or TRBD2 (6 bases each). V lost 5 bases and J lost 9, with 10 bases in between. The CDR3 is 11 residues long. The germline V gene has CDR1 DFQATT and CDR2 SNEGSKA (reference sequence).

The V and J genes are TRBV27 and TRBJ2-7; weak D call: TRBD2 (6 bases). Germline CDR1 MNHEY, CDR2 SMNVEV (reference sequence). Trimming pared 6 bases from V and 5 bases from J, leaving 14 bases between. The length of the CDR3 is 13 residues. The CDR3 sequence is CASSSGVNHEQYF. The CDR3 DNA follows: TGTGCCAGCAGCTCGGGAGTCAACCACGAGCAGTACTTC.

The CDR3, as DNA: TGTGCCTGGAGGGGACAGGGTTGGGGTGGCTACACCTTC. It specifies CAWRGQGWGGYTF. The V and J genes are TRBV30 and TRBJ1-2, with TRBD1 matching over 9 bases. This CDR3 contains 13 residues. J gave up 7 bases and V 3 bases, and 6 bases lay outside the gene matches. Germline V gene sequence: CDR1 GTSNPN, CDR2 SVGIG (reference sequence). Based on the CDR3 plus reference TRBV30 and TRBJ1-2, the full variable domain is SQTIHQWPATLVQPVGSPLSLECTVEGTSNPNLYWYRQAAGRGLQLLFYSVGIGQISSEVPQNLSASRPQDRQFILSSKKLLLSDSGFYLCAWRGQGWGGYTFGSGTRLTVV.

The chain recombines TRBV20-1 with TRBJ2-7; tentative D call: TRBD2 (5 bases). V dropped 1 base and J dropped 4 bases, with 11 bases sitting between them. This CDR3 is built from 13 residues. The V gene's germline CDR1 is DFQATT and CDR2 SNEGSKA (reference sequence). The CDR3 sequence: CSARVGVLYEQYF. The CDR3 DNA reads as TGCAGTGCTAGAGTCGGGGTTCTTTACGAGCAGTACTTC.

J is TRBJ1-4 and V is TRBV5-1; 10 positions match TRBD1. Losses at the gene ends were 4 bases for V and 5 bases for J; bases not matched to a gene: 5. The CDR3 spans 15 residues. Looked up from germline, CDR1 is SGHRS and CDR2 is YFSETQ. CDR3 in DNA: TGCGCCAGCAGCGGCGGGACAGGGGTGAATGAAAAACTGTTTTTT. Its protein is CASSGGTGVNEKLFF.

This clonotype was recorded many times. The rearrangement joins TRBV2 to TRBJ2-5; D gene ambiguous. The ends were cut back, 7 bases at V and 7 bases at J, with 16 bases in the middle. From germline, CDR1 is SNHLY and CDR2 FYNNEI. The CDR3 totals 13 residues. Here the CDR3 reads CASKPPDGGTQYF. As DNA, the CDR3 is TGTGCCAGCAAACCCCCCGATGGTGGGACCCAGTACTTC.

This clonotype was counted between two and nine times. V is TRBV28 and J is TRBJ2-7; possible D gene TRBD1, 6 bases. CDR3 size: 15 residues. The germline CDR1 and CDR2 sequences are MDHEN and SYDVKM. Trimming took off 4 bases at V and 6 bases at J, with 19 bases between the two ends. The CDR3, as DNA: TGTGCCAGCAGTTCGATGTGGACAGAGTCTTCCGAGCAGTACTTC. It is translated as CASSSMWTESSEQYF.

V and J are TRBV19 and TRBJ1-4; a weak D match, TRBD1 (5 bases). The CDR3 extends over 14 amino acids. The V end lost 7 bases, the J end lost 8 bases, and 17 bases lay between the germline ends. Germline CDR1 reads LNHDA; CDR2 reads SQIVND (reference sequence). The CDR3 bases are TGTGCCAGTACCCCGGGGGACGGGTACGAAAAACTGTTTTTT. Translating gives CASTPGDGYEKLFF.

The chain combines TRBV24-1 with TRBJ1-5, with D possibly TRBD1 on 5 matching bases. Germline assignment: CDR1 KGHDR and CDR2 SFDVKD. V gave up 6 bases and J gave up 12 bases, with 26 bases separating them. The CDR3 contains 16 residues. The CDR3: CATSSPGGERTEVQHF. CDR3 sequence (DNA): TGTGCCACCAGTTCCCCCGGGGGTGAGAGGACCGAGGTCCAGCATTTT.

The V gene is TRBV4-1, the J gene TRBJ2-2; 8 bases align to TRBD2. This CDR3 comprises 17 residues. The junction had 15 bases not matched to a gene; V was cut back by 6 bases and J by 6 bases. Germline CDR1 MGHRA, CDR2 YSYEKL. CDR3 sequence (DNA): TGCGCCAGCAGTCTATTCCGGACTAGCTTCATTCCCGGGGAGCTGTTTTTT. Its translation: CASSLFRTSFIPGELFF.

V and J are TRBV2 and TRBJ2-2, with D uncertain. V was cut by 7 bases and J by 9 bases, with 3 bases left in between. CDR3 size: 9 residues. CDR1 and CDR2 (germline): SNHLY, FYNNEI. CDR3 amino acids: CASKRELFF. DNA for the CDR3: TGTGCCAGCAAGCGGGAGCTGTTTTTT.

Comment on this clonotype: An end of the junction does not agree with germline; a read error may underlie this. The genes are TRBV11-2 and TRBJ2-7; D gene ambiguous. In germline, CDR1 is SGHAT, CDR2 FQNNGV. The CDR3 is made up of 12 amino acids. The CDR3 region has the DNA TGCGCCAGCAGCTTGTTACGGGCCGAGCAGTACTTC. Amino acids: CASSLLRAEQYF.

CDR3 loop: CASEGAWYGYTF. CDR3 nucleotides: TGTGCCAGCGAAGGGGCTTGGTATGGCTACACCTTC. The gene calls are TRBV6-1 and TRBJ1-2, with D perhaps TRBD1 (5 bases). This CDR3 has 12 residues. CDR1 is MNHNS and CDR2 is SASEGT in the germline V gene. The germline V and J ends were trimmed by 8 bases and 5 bases, with 12 bases remaining between them.